This T cell receptor (beta chain) comes out of a study of naive and memory T cell subsets. Regarding the study as a whole: Higher TCR numbers at tuberculin sites reflect T cell infiltration, per interpretation.

As to treatment: skin biopsy from PPD injection site in Mantoux-positive individual. A UMI-containing oligonucleotide was joined by 3' ligation to the TCR cDNA template. Skin biopsies came from PPD injection sites in Mantoux-positive individuals. Unsorted total RNA, about 1 to 1000 ng, was DNase treated before reverse transcription. Concerning this clonotype: Its antigen remains unidentified.

Four PCR rounds used nested alpha and beta constant region primers plus the SP2 primer. TCRdb recomputed calls from the UMI-ligation and nested PCR reads with MiXCR, one row per CDR3 protein. The sample has 20,000 to 25,000 distinct CDR3 sequences; around 6% are singletons. The CDR3 extends over 15 amino acids. Germline CDR1 is SGHNT and CDR2 is YYREEE (reference sequence). Trimming removed 0 bases from V and 1 base from J, with 10 bases in between. The chain joins TRBV5-4 to TRBJ1-1; no reliable D call. The sequencing used skin, collected from a tuberculin skin test site. This TCR was sampled from an adult in good health. CDR3 DNA: TGTGCCAGCAGCTTGGCCGCAGCCGAGAACACTGAAGCTTTCTTT. This encodes CASSLAAAENTEAFF.